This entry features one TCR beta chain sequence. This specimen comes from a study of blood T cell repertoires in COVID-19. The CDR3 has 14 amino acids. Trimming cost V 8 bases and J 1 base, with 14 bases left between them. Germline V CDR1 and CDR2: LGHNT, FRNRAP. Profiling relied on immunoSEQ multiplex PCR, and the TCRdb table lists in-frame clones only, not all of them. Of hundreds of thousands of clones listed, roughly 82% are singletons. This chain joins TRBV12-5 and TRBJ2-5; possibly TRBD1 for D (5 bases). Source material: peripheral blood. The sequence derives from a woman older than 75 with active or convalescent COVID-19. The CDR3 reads CASYRGGGQETQYF. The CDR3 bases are TGTGCTAGTTATAGGGGCGGCGGCCAAGAGACCCAGTACTTC.